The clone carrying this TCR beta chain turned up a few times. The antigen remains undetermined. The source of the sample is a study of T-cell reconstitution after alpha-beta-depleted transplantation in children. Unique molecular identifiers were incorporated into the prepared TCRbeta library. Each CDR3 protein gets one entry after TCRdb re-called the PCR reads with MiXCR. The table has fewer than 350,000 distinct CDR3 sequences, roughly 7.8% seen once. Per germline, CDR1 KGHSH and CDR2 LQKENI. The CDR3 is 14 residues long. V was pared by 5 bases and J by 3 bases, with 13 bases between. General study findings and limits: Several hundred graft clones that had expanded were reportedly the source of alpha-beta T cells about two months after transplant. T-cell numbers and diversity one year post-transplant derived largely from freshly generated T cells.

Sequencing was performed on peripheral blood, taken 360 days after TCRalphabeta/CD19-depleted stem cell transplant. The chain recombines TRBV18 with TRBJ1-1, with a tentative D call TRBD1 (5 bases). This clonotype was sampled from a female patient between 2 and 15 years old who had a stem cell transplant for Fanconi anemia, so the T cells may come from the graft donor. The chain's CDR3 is CASSFLGEDTEAFF. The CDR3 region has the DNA TGTGCCAGCTCATTCTTGGGGGAAGACACTGAAGCTTTCTTT.